This TCR beta chain is from a study of blood T cells in healthy people across ages. The authors ran a second PCR of about 6 to 12 cycles using a sample-barcoded 5' primer and a J-beta primer mix. One entry per CDR3 protein results from TCRdb running MiXCR on the 5' RACE reads. The top ten hold under 50% of the sample, which has fewer than 950,000 distinct CDR3 sequences, less than 70% seen once. This CDR3 contains 16 residues. From germline, CDR1 is MGHRA and CDR2 YSYEKL. V dropped 4 bases and J dropped 4; count of bases not matched to a gene: 8. The sample consisted of blood. The chain is built from TRBV4-1 and TRBJ1-1; TRBD1 agrees at 11 bases. The source of this sequence is an elderly man in good health. DNA for the CDR3: TGCGCCAGCAGCCGGGGACAGGGGGGAATCGGCACTGAAGCTTTCTTT. It translates to CASSRGQGGIGTEAFF.